Presented here are 2 T cell receptor beta chains from one specimen sequenced in a study of shared clonotypes between healthy human individuals. Repertoires were generated with immunoSEQ multiplex PCR, while TCRdb's copy carries only in-frame clones and drops some. The sample shows under 550,000 clones, 96% of them seen only once. The material sequenced was naive CD4+ T cells sorted from blood. Subset described: CD45RA+ positively selected. Source of these receptors: a woman in her 30s in good health.

This sequence joins TRBV5-4 and TRBJ2-7; D remains ambiguous. Germline V gene lookup returns CDR1 SGHNT and CDR2 YYREEE (reference sequence). V was trimmed by 3 bases and J by 6 bases, leaving 13 bases between them. CDR3 length: 13 amino acids. The DNA of the CDR3 is TGTGCCAGCAGCTCAGAACTACGGGTCGAGCAGTACTTC. It specifies CASSSELRVEQYF.

In nucleotides, the CDR3 is TGCGCCAGCAGCCAAGAGGAGGGAGGGGTCTCCTACGAGCAGTACTTC. It yields the protein CASSQEEGGVSYEQYF. The genes are TRBV4-1 and TRBJ2-7; 7 bases map to TRBD2. The V gene's germline CDR1 is MGHRA and CDR2 YSYEKL. The CDR3 has 16 residues. Trimming took 0 bases from V and 0 from J; bases not matched to a gene: 5.